The TCR beta chain under discussion was sequenced for a study of cytotoxic CD8 clonotypes in ibrutinib-treated CLL. Libraries were prepared by immunoSEQ multiplex PCR; TCRdb keeps only in-frame clonotypes and omits some of them. The sample has around 42,000 clones; about 65% are singletons. CDR3 length: 12 amino acids. CDR1 and CDR2 from the germline V gene are MNHNY and SVGAGI (reference sequence). Trimming took off 3 bases at V and 8 bases at J, with 10 bases between the two ends. The receptor comes from a human donor with chronic lymphocytic leukemia. The V call is TRBV6-6, the J call TRBJ1-2; D is unclear. Specimen: PBMCs, collected after 24 months of ibrutinib treatment. CDR3 DNA: TGTGCCAGCAGTTATCAGCACGGCGGCTACACCTTC. Amino acid sequence: CASSYQHGGYTF.